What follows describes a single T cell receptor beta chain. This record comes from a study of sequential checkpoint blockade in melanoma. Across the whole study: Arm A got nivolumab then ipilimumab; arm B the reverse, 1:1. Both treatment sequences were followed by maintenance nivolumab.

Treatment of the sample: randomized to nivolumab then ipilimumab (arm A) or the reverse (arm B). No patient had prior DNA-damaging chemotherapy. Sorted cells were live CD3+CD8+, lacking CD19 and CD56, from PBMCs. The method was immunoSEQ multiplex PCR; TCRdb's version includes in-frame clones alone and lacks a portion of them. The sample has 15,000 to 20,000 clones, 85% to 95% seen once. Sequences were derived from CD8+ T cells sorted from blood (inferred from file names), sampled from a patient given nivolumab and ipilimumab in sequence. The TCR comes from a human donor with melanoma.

The CDR3: CASSQDVTYEQYF. The CDR3 DNA reads as TGCGCCAGCAGCCAAGATGTAACCTACGAGCAGTACTTC. The rearrangement joins TRBV4-1 to TRBJ2-7, with D uncertain. Germline V gene sequence: CDR1 MGHRA, CDR2 YSYEKL. V gave up 0 bases and J gave up 2 bases, with 5 bases separating them. The CDR3 consists of 13 residues.